The clone carrying this T cell receptor beta chain was observed once. Antigen unknown. The limits of the CDR3 on the DNA are not certain, so only TCRdb's listed CDR3 is given. This specimen belongs to a study of T cell repertoires in cytomegalovirus infection. Study context: It was recently identified HLA-C-restricted and well-studied HLA-B-restricted CMV epitopes that the study used. Signatures in public TCR beta sequences pointed to both CMV infection and matching HLA type.

Germline CDR1 and CDR2: MNHEY and SVGEGT. The CDR3 is 16 amino acids in total, end residues counted. TCRdb redid the calling of the reads with MiXCR, one entry per CDR3 protein. The profile shows 700,000 to 900,000 distinct CDR3 sequences, almost 30% of them singletons. The source material was cultured CD8+ T cells from PBMCs, sampled from culture after CMV antigen stimulation. This receptor was obtained from a human donor in good health (CMV status not recorded). Some clones in this sample may be carry-over from other donors' samples. The chain carries TRBV6-2 or TRBV6-3 and TRBJ1-5. CDR3 sequence: CASSYFGPVVYQPQHF.